The rows below give T cell receptor beta chains drawn from one sample of a study of cytomegalovirus exposure and HLA in healthy donors. Method: immunoSEQ multiplex PCR; TCRdb's copy keeps in-frame clones and lacks some. Seen here are about 160,000 clones, around 77% observed once, and the top ten hold 1.3% to 1.5%. The sample consisted of PBMCs. The origin of the receptors is a man aged 55 to 69 in good health and CMV-seronegative. CDR3s include the opening cysteine and the closing phenylalanine or tryptophan. The order of the fields is V gene, D gene, J gene, clone size, CDR3 DNA, CDR3 protein. A D gene is named only where the DNA matches it firmly. Not all rows give a size; the values are once, few, many and, for expanded clones, a class.

v_gene: TRBV7-9
d_gene: -
j_gene: TRBJ2-3
abundance: -
CDR3nt: TGTGCCCGAGGGACTCCTAGCACAGATACGCAGTATTTT
CDR3aa: CARGTPSTDTQYF

v_gene: TRBV7-2
d_gene: TRBD1
j_gene: TRBJ1-3
abundance: -
CDR3nt: TGTGCCAGCAGATCGAGACAGGGAGTTGGAAACACCATATATTTT
CDR3aa: CASRSRQGVGNTIYF

v_gene: TRBV27
d_gene: -
j_gene: TRBJ1-1
abundance: -
CDR3nt: TGTGCCAGCAGGGGGACAAACCCGGACACTGAAGCTTTCTTT
CDR3aa: CASRGTNPDTEAFF

v_gene: TRBV6-5
d_gene: TRBD1
j_gene: TRBJ2-7
abundance: -
CDR3nt: TGTGCCAGCAGTAACTCCGGGACAGGGGCCTACGAGCAGTACTTC
CDR3aa: CASSNSGTGAYEQYF

v_gene: TRBV28
d_gene: TRBD1
j_gene: TRBJ2-5
abundance: -
CDR3nt: TGTGCCAGCAGTTCACCCCGGACAGGGAAAGAGACCCAGTACTTC
CDR3aa: CASSSPRTGKETQYF

v_gene: TRBV28
d_gene: TRBD2
j_gene: TRBJ2-3
abundance: -
CDR3nt: TGTGCCAGCAGGGCGGGACTAGCGGGGGGCCCGGGTCCAGATACGCAGTATTTT
CDR3aa: CASRAGLAGGPGPDTQYF

v_gene: TRBV28
d_gene: TRBD1
j_gene: TRBJ2-1
abundance: once
CDR3nt: TGTGCCAGCACCCTCCGGTTGCCGGGACAGGCTTACAATGAGCAGTTCTTC
CDR3aa: CASTLRLPGQAYNEQFF

v_gene: TRBV6-5
d_gene: TRBD2
j_gene: TRBJ2-1
abundance: -
CDR3nt: TGTGCCAGCAGACCGAGCGGGAGGGCCTACAATGAGCAGTTCTTC
CDR3aa: CASRPSGRAYNEQFF

v_gene: TRBV7-9
d_gene: TRBD1
j_gene: TRBJ1-1
abundance: -
CDR3nt: TGTTCCAGCAGACTTGACAGGGGGCCCCTGGCTGAAGCTTTCTTT
CDR3aa: CSSRLDRGPLAEAFF

v_gene: TRBV27
d_gene: TRBD1
j_gene: TRBJ2-5
abundance: few
CDR3nt: TGTGCCAGCAGTTTTAAACCCCCGGGACAGGGGAGGGAGACCCAGTACTTC
CDR3aa: CASSFKPPGQGRETQYF

v_gene: TRBV7-2
d_gene: -
j_gene: TRBJ2-7
abundance: -
CDR3nt: TGTGCCAGCAGAAAGACGGAGGAACTACCGTACTTC
CDR3aa: CASRKTEELPYF

v_gene: TRBV7-9
d_gene: -
j_gene: TRBJ2-3
abundance: -
CDR3nt: TGTGCCAGCAGCAAGCTCCTCGCAGATACGCAGTATTTT
CDR3aa: CASSKLLADTQYF

v_gene: TRBV13
d_gene: -
j_gene: TRBJ1-1
abundance: -
CDR3nt: TGTGCCAGCAGCTTAATTCCGGGGGGCATAAGGGCTGAAGCTTTCTTT
CDR3aa: CASSLIPGGIRAEAFF

v_gene: TRBV30
d_gene: TRBD1
j_gene: TRBJ2-7
abundance: -
CDR3nt: TGTGCCTGGATGACAGGGGTCGGCTACGAGCAGTACTTC
CDR3aa: CAWMTGVGYEQYF

v_gene: TRBV5-4
d_gene: -
j_gene: TRBJ1-2
abundance: once
CDR3nt: TGTGCCAGCAGCTTATCCGGCGGGCCTGGCTACACCTTC
CDR3aa: CASSLSGGPGYTF

v_gene: TRBV27
d_gene: -
j_gene: TRBJ1-6
abundance: -
CDR3nt: TGTGCCAGCAGTTTATCGGGGGGGGGCGGCTTCTATAATTCACCCCTCCACTTT
CDR3aa: CASSLSGGGGFYNSPLHF

v_gene: TRBV5-1
d_gene: TRBD2
j_gene: TRBJ2-7
abundance: -
CDR3nt: TGCGCCAGCAGAACACCCAGCGGGAAGGTCTACGAGCAGTACTTC
CDR3aa: CASRTPSGKVYEQYF

v_gene: TRBV5-4
d_gene: TRBD1
j_gene: TRBJ1-4
abundance: few
CDR3nt: TGTGCCAGCAGCTTGGAGGCAGGGGGAACAACTAATGAAAAACTGTTTTTT
CDR3aa: CASSLEAGGTTNEKLFF

v_gene: TRBV5-1
d_gene: -
j_gene: TRBJ2-5
abundance: -
CDR3nt: TGCGCCAGCAGCTTGGTTGCAGGGGGGCGAGAGACCCAGTACTTC
CDR3aa: CASSLVAGGRETQYF

v_gene: TRBV6-1
d_gene: TRBD1
j_gene: TRBJ2-5
abundance: -
CDR3nt: TGTGCCAGCAGTGAATTGGACAGGGGGCGAGGATCCCAGTACTTC
CDR3aa: CASSELDRGRGSQYF

v_gene: TRBV19
d_gene: TRBD1
j_gene: TRBJ1-6
abundance: -
CDR3nt: TGTGCCAGTAGCCCGGACAGGGCTGGGGGATCACCCCTCCACTTT
CDR3aa: CASSPDRAGGSPLHF

v_gene: TRBV7-9
d_gene: -
j_gene: TRBJ2-2
abundance: -
CDR3nt: TGTGCCAGCAGCTTAGTAGGGGATAACACCGGGGAGCTGTTTTTT
CDR3aa: CASSLVGDNTGELFF

v_gene: TRBV11-3
d_gene: TRBD1
j_gene: TRBJ2-7
abundance: -
CDR3nt: TGTGCCAGCAGCTTAGGGGGGACAGGGACCTACGAGCAGTACTTC
CDR3aa: CASSLGGTGTYEQYF

v_gene: TRBV13
d_gene: TRBD2
j_gene: TRBJ2-7
abundance: -
CDR3nt: TGTGCCAGCAGCTTAGGGCTAGCGGGGGTTTACGAGCAGTACTTC
CDR3aa: CASSLGLAGVYEQYF

v_gene: TRBV6-1
d_gene: TRBD2
j_gene: TRBJ2-3
abundance: -
CDR3nt: TGTGCCAGCAGTGACGAGCGGGGGACAACAGATACGCAGTATTTT
CDR3aa: CASSDERGTTDTQYF

v_gene: TRBV30
d_gene: TRBD1
j_gene: TRBJ2-3
abundance: -
CDR3nt: TGTGCCTGGAGTGTAGGGACAGGGTCCGATACGCAGTATTTT
CDR3aa: CAWSVGTGSDTQYF

v_gene: TRBV5-1
d_gene: -
j_gene: TRBJ2-1
abundance: -
CDR3nt: TGCGCCAGCAGCTTTCACCAAGCCGTCGATGAGCAGTTCTTC
CDR3aa: CASSFHQAVDEQFF

v_gene: TRBV7-6
d_gene: -
j_gene: TRBJ1-2
abundance: few
CDR3nt: TGTGCCAGCAGCCAGATGTCCGTACAGAGCAACTATGGCTACACCTTC
CDR3aa: CASSQMSVQSNYGYTF

v_gene: TRBV13
d_gene: -
j_gene: TRBJ1-5
abundance: -
CDR3nt: TGTGCCAGCCCCACAAGGGGAGGAGACAATCAGCCCCAGCATTTT
CDR3aa: CASPTRGGDNQPQHF

v_gene: TRBV27
d_gene: -
j_gene: TRBJ2-7
abundance: -
CDR3nt: TGTGCCAGCAGTACATCCGACAGCTCCTACGAGCAGTACTTC
CDR3aa: CASSTSDSSYEQYF

v_gene: TRBV4-1
d_gene: -
j_gene: TRBJ2-7
abundance: -
CDR3nt: TGCGCCAGCAGCCAAGTGGTGCAGTCAGCCTACGAGCAGTACTTC
CDR3aa: CASSQVVQSAYEQYF

v_gene: TRBV19
d_gene: -
j_gene: TRBJ1-1
abundance: -
CDR3nt: TGTGCCAGTAGCAACCCGGGGTTTCTTGGAAGATTAGACACTGAAGCTTTCTTT
CDR3aa: CASSNPGFLGRLDTEAFF

v_gene: TRBV6-5
d_gene: TRBD1
j_gene: TRBJ2-7
abundance: -
CDR3nt: TGTGCCAGCAGCAAACAGGGGGCGGCCTACGAGCAGTACTTC
CDR3aa: CASSKQGAAYEQYF

v_gene: TRBV10-3
d_gene: -
j_gene: TRBJ1-5
abundance: -
CDR3nt: TGTGCCATCGGGGCAGGCGTCAATCAGCCCCAGCATTTT
CDR3aa: CAIGAGVNQPQHF

v_gene: TRBV28
d_gene: TRBD1
j_gene: TRBJ1-5
abundance: once
CDR3nt: TGTGCCAGCAGATGGGGACAGGGCAGGCAGCCCCAGCATTTT
CDR3aa: CASRWGQGRQPQHF

v_gene: TRBV19
d_gene: TRBD2
j_gene: TRBJ2-2
abundance: -
CDR3nt: TGTGCCAGTAGTCTTCCCGGGACTAGCGGGAGATTAGTCGGGGAGCTGTTTTTT
CDR3aa: CASSLPGTSGRLVGELFF

v_gene: TRBV5-6
d_gene: -
j_gene: TRBJ2-7
abundance: -
CDR3nt: TGTGCCAGCAGCCACCTGGGGGGTTCGTTACTCGAGCAGTACTTC
CDR3aa: CASSHLGGSLLEQYF

v_gene: TRBV2
d_gene: -
j_gene: TRBJ2-7
abundance: few
CDR3nt: TGTGCCAGCAGTGCCAGGGAAGAGCAGTACTTC
CDR3aa: CASSAREEQYF

v_gene: TRBV19
d_gene: -
j_gene: TRBJ2-7
abundance: -
CDR3nt: TGTGCCAGTAAAACAGGGTTGGGGACCTACGAGCAGTACTTC
CDR3aa: CASKTGLGTYEQYF